This entry concerns a single T cell receptor (beta chain). This entry belongs to a study of blood T cell repertoires in COVID-19. Under the authors' procedure: It was from reference gene primer amplification that nucleated cell counts were estimated. TCRdb's copy holds only in-frame clones and misses some; the assay was immunoSEQ multiplex PCR. The V and J calls and clone size were taken over from that table, and D and trimming were inferred from the DNA. The sample yields about 210,000 clones, approximately 75% seen once. The sequenced sample consisted of PBMCs or T cells enriched from blood (not recorded which). The clonotype comes from a man aged 35 to 55 who had recovered from COVID-19.

The DNA of the CDR3 is TGTGCCAGCAGTGAATGGCAGGTTGGAAACACCATATATTTT. Its translation: CASSEWQVGNTIYF. The rearrangement links TRBV25-1 to TRBJ1-3, with D unclear. Germline V gene sequence: CDR1 MGHDK, CDR2 SYGVNS. This CDR3 contains 14 residues. Trimming left V 1 base short and J 3 bases short, with 7 bases between.